This T cell receptor (beta chain) was recorded in a study of Graves' ophthalmopathy and Graves' hyperthyroidism. The sample holds many counts of this clonotype. Researchers took RNA transcripts and amplified TCR beta CDR3 regions from them. HTBI-primed RT-PCR formed the first round, and a multiplex PCR formed the second. TCRdb recomputed calls from the multiplex PCR reads with MiXCR, one row per CDR3 protein. This table has almost 400,000 distinct CDR3 sequences, about 18% appearing once. V lost 2 bases and J 5 bases, leaving 16 bases between the germline ends. Germline lookup yields CDR1 MNHEY and CDR2 SVGEGT. This CDR3 has 15 residues.

The V and J genes are TRBV6-2 or TRBV6-3 and TRBJ2-7, with D tentatively TRBD1 or TRBD2 (5 bases each). This receptor was taken from a woman aged 18-30 years with Graves' ophthalmopathy. Sequenced input: peripheral blood. CDR3 nucleotides: TGTGCCAGCAGTTACACGGGACGACGGTATAACGAGCAGTACTTC. Residues: CASSYTGRRYNEQYF.